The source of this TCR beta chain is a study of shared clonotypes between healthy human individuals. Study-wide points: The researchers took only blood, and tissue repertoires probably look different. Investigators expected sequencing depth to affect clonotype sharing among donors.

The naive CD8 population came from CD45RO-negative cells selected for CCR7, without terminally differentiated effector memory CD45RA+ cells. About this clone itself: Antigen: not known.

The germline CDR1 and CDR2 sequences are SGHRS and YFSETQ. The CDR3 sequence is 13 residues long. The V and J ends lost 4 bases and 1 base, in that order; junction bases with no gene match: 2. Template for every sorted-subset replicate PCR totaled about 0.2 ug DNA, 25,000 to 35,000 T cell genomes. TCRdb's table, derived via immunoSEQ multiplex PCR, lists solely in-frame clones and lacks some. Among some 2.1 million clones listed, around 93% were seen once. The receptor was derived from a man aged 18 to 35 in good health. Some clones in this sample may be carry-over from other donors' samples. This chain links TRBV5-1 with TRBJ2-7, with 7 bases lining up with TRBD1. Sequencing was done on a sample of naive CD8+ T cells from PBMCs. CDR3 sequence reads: CASSKGQSYEQYF. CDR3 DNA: TGCGCCAGCAGCAAGGGACAGTCCTACGAGCAGTACTTC. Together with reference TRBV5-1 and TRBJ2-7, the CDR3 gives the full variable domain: KAGVTQTPRYLIKTRGQQVTLSCSPISGHRSVSWYQQTPGQGLQFLFEYFSETQRNKGNFPGRFSGRQFSNSRSEMNVSTLELGDSALYLCASSKGQSYEQYFGPGTRLTVT.